This record looks at one TCR beta chain sequence and its context. The table lists this clone with a few counts. What antigen it recognizes has not been identified. The record has no base qualities; no much larger clone is one base away. From the germline V gene, CDR1 is SGHTA and CDR2 is FQGTGA. Its CDR3 holds 16 amino acids, cysteine through phenylalanine. The read is trimmed to its CDR3 DNA, 48 bases read in frame from base 1. V is shortened by 0 bases, J by 6 bases, and the region joining them spans 14 bases. The data were obtained in a study of cytomegalovirus exposure and HLA in healthy donors (dated by TCRdb to between 2016 and 2019). General notes on the study: An earlier analysis of several hundred of the donors reported 250 to 300 Gb of sequence data and 120 million or so unique TCR beta sequences from 190 million or so T cells. An early release covering over 500 HLA-typed donors comprised about 300 gigabases of sequencing data and around 85 million unique TCR sequences. Of the roughly 410 genotyped donors, 75% to 85% were placed in the genetic ancestry cluster associated with self-reported Caucasian donors. The study aimed to test whether signatures of past pathogen exposure could be identified by cataloging public T cell receptors. The study profiled the T cell repertoires of hundreds of subjects by immunosequencing and related them to cytomegalovirus serostatus. Besides the first cohort of roughly 660 subjects, a separate validation cohort made up of 120 different subjects was used. The study combined high-throughput TCR immunosequencing, statistical association of individual TCRs with disease status, and machine learning to predict cytomegalovirus infection status. In a later analysis, previously published TCR beta repertoires from 550 to 700 donors were re-analyzed and high-resolution HLA genotyping was added so that TCR occurrence patterns could be studied. The later analysis used no new phenotypic data to find candidate immune exposures, relying instead on TCR beta sequences and their occurrence across donors. To decide whether each TCR beta V gene segment behaved as functional or pseudogenic, an earlier analysis of several hundred of the donors relied on high-throughput TCR beta sequencing. Donor age, sex, ethnicity and CMV serostatus were collected together with the repertoire data. A later genetic analysis took genome-wide SNP genotypes for about 65% of the 666 donors and used that subset as a discovery cohort. Every discovery cohort repertoire had been produced on one sequencing platform. HLA typing included class I and class II loci at four-digit resolution. Typing coverage varied by locus: roughly 629-640 donors for A, B, C, DRB1 and DQB1; around 560 for DQA1; more than 600 for DPA1; fewer than 480 for DPB1. Because of strong linkage in the cohort, roughly five DR-DQ haplotypes were treated as single units for association and clustering. On average, 235,054 unique TCR beta nucleotide sequences were sequenced per donor among fewer than 500 genotyped donors of the cohort, with roughly 18% of those sequences being non-productive.

The cohort was made up of 666 healthy bone marrow donors. Cohort members were all nominally healthy when sampled, although unrecorded immune exposures were likely present. The donor tested CMV seropositive, placing the donor among the roughly 270 seropositive members of the cohort. Each donor provided a peripheral blood sample, and peripheral blood mononuclear cells were used for TCR beta sequencing. The Qiagen DNeasy Blood Extraction Kit was used to extract genomic DNA from the blood cell samples. General conclusions and limits of the study: The classifier was reported to diagnose cytomegalovirus status with high specificity and sensitivity in both the original and validation cohorts. A cluster of highly shared sequence variants was judged likely to be a technical artifact of the sequencing pipeline. In the study, around 150 TCR beta chains were listed as associated with cytomegalovirus. The authors suggested that the approach could potentially be generalized to other disease states and immunological phenotypes. In a later analysis, HLA-associated TCR beta chains showed more clonal expansion and lower generation probabilities than non-associated chains that were equally common. In a later analysis, TCR association rates were found to vary across HLA loci, with the most associated TCRs seen for DRB1 alleles and the fewest for HLA-C alleles. Because HLA typing was unavailable for some donors at each locus, only the typed subset was used in association tests. Most TCR sequences were observed very rarely across donors, whereas some public TCRs were present in many individuals. When HLA alleles, especially DR and DQ, strongly co-occurred, TCR associations were difficult to assign to individual alleles. A later analysis found that most CMV-associated TCR beta chains appeared HLA-restricted, with HLA associations seemingly driven largely by CMV exposure. In a later analysis, 15,000 to 20,000 TCR beta sequences were associated with specific HLA alleles at a false discovery rate of 0.05. A further reported finding was that TCR beta sequences accurately predicted the HLA-A and HLA-B alleles for most subjects in the first cohort. In an earlier analysis of fewer than 700 of the donors, most TCR beta V segments appeared in productive rearrangements about 90% or about 30% of the time, broadly matching IMGT annotations. In a later genetic analysis, fewer N-insertions in productive TCRs were reported among donors in an Asian-associated ancestry cluster than the roughly 700-donor mean. A later analysis reported that several top co-occurrence clusters appeared linked to parvovirus B19, influenza, CMV and Epstein-Barr virus. Only TCR beta chains were sequenced in this cohort, and the absence of alpha or paired-chain data limited detectable features. In a later genetic analysis, a missense DCLRE1C variant was associated with V-gene and J-gene trimming of TCR beta chains, and the association was replicated in an independent cohort. Three of the identified cytomegalovirus-associated TCR beta chains were confirmed in vitro to be specific for cytomegalovirus antigens. Roughly uniform sequencing depth across donors was assumed in presence/absence analyses, although this assumption may not hold. Because the 87-base-pair reads could not distinguish some IMGT-functional V segments, including TRBV6-2 and TRBV6-3, those segments were excluded. Immune exposure information for the cohort was limited to CMV serostatus. Linkage disequilibrium might explain the correlated functional status among segregating V segments, but an unknown experimental factor could not be excluded. About 17 rarely observed V segments, including chromosome 9 orphons, were excluded from the earlier analysis of some 590 of the donors because counts were too low.

Libraries were constructed by the immunoSEQ multiplex PCR assay. A mixture of 60 forward primers for TCR Vbeta segments and 13 reverse primers for TCR Jbeta segments was used in the multiplex PCR. The CDR3 region of rearranged TCR beta genes was amplified from genomic DNA by a multiplex PCR assay. The amplified TCR beta libraries were sequenced on the Illumina HiSeq System as 87-base-pair reads. Per the original workflow: A later analysis counted some 80 million unique TCR beta chains across the 640 or so repertoires, and about 10 million of these chains were shared by at least two donors. Raw reads were error-corrected and collapsed into unique sequences by a nearest-neighbor algorithm in which closely related sequences were merged to remove PCR and sequencing errors. V, D and J gene segments were assigned by aligning CDR3 sequences to IMGT reference sequences. Each retained sequence needed at least a six-nucleotide match to both a V gene segment and a J gene segment. A rearrangement counted as productive if the CDR3 had no stop codons and remained in frame with V and J, and every other rearrangement counted as non-productive. CDR3 was defined according to IMGT convention as the region running from the second conserved V-encoded cysteine to the conserved J-encoded phenylalanine. The earlier analysis of some 540 of the donors excluded any sequence lacking an unambiguous match to a single V gene segment. An earlier analysis of roughly 590 of the donors called V segments functional above 56.7% productive rearrangements and segregating when the between-donor standard deviation exceeded 5%. A statistical classification framework was built to diagnose cytomegalovirus status from the catalog of TCR beta chain sequences. In a later analysis, TCR nucleotide sequences were compared against IMGT/GENE-DB human TR gene sequences so that V and J genes could be assigned. The TCRdist pipeline was used in a later analysis to assign CDR3 sequences and most-parsimonious VDJ recombination scenarios. A later analysis defined each TCR beta chain by its CDR3 amino acid sequence plus V-gene family, and excluded reads lacking a unique V-gene family. In a later analysis, approximately 590 highly shared, low-generation-probability nucleotide sequences were removed to address suspected cross-contamination and a sequencing artifact. For each public chain, a later analysis derived a clonal expansion index from normalized ranks of inferred template counts within each repertoire. Generation probabilities in a later analysis came from a VDJ recombination model fitted to out-of-frame rearrangements, and those results were checked against IGoR. In a later analysis, hypergeometric tests were used to score TCR-TCR, TCR-HLA and TCR-CMV co-occurrence, with a repertoire-size bias correction applied to TCR pairs. False discovery rates were estimated in a later analysis by permuting HLA or CMV assignments 20 times. In a later analysis, co-occurring TCRs were grouped with DBSCAN, and TCRdist sequence similarity was added when clustering was performed within HLA-allele-positive subsets. Co-occurrence clustering excluded repertoires with fewer than 30,000 or more than 120,000 public chains, plus five with anomalous nucleotide sharing. TCRdb's version of the immuneACCESS table is confined to in-frame rearrangements and falls short of the full clone set. An unresolved V gene accounts for under half of the shortfall where checked; the remainder is of unknown origin. V and J calls and clone size are given by that table; D and trimming were obtained from the DNA. The sample has 80,000 to 100,000 clones on record, around three fifths of them singletons. The ten largest clones capture 15% of the sample.

In this chain, TRBV7-3 is recombined with TRBJ2-2; possibly the D gene is TRBD2, per 6 matching bases. Specimen: PBMCs. The TCR originated in a woman aged 40-49 years in good health and CMV-seropositive. The CDR3 amino acid sequence is: CASSLTSGVGPGELFF. The DNA sequence is given as TGTGCCAGCAGCTTAACATCGGGAGTGGGGCCCGGGGAGCTGTTTTTT.